Below, 10 T cell receptor beta chains from the same sample are listed, as sequenced in a study of blood T cell repertoires in COVID-19. The method was immunoSEQ multiplex PCR; TCRdb's version includes in-frame clones alone and lacks a portion of them. The sample has tens of thousands of clones, over 75% seen once; the top ten hold around 10%. Sequenced material: peripheral blood. The receptors were sampled from a man aged 50 to 59 with acute or convalescent COVID-19.

The V and J genes are TRBV7-6 and TRBJ1-3; D ambiguous. V was shortened by 1 base and J by 0 bases, with 10 bases between the two germline ends. There are 16 residues in the CDR3. CDR1 is SGHVS and CDR2 is FNYEAQ in the germline V gene. In DNA form, the CDR3 reads TGTGCCAGCAGCTTAGACGAGGCCCACTCTGGAAACACCATATATTTT. Encoded protein: CASSLDEAHSGNTIYF.

This clone occurred a few times. V usage is TRBV15 and J usage is TRBJ1-6; TRBD1 aligns across 7 bases. V dropped 0 bases and J dropped 7; count of bases not matched to a gene: 6. CDR1 and CDR2 from the germline V gene are LNHNV and YYDKDF (reference sequence). The CDR3 covers 16 residues. DNA for the CDR3: TGTGCCACCAGCAGAGACAAGGGACAGTTCAATTCACCCCTCCACTTT. It specifies CATSRDKGQFNSPLHF.

In its sample, this clone was seen once. The chain links TRBV7-9 to TRBJ1-4, with D unresolved. The CDR3 is 15 amino acids. Trimming left V 4 bases short and J 8 bases short, with 17 bases between. Germline values: CDR1 SEHNR, CDR2 FQNEAQ (reference sequence). The CDR3: CASSSGRGAGEKLFF. The CDR3 DNA reads as TGTGCCAGCAGCTCCGGACGGGGAGCAGGCGAAAAACTGTTTTTT. The full variable domain, with the rest looked up from reference TRBV7-9 and TRBJ1-4, is DTGVSQNPRHKITKRGQNVTFRCDPISEHNRLYWYRQTLGQGPEFLTYFQNEAQLEKSRLLSDRFSAERPKGSFSTLEIQRTEQGDSAMYLCASSSGRGAGEKLFFGSGTQLSVL.

This clone was counted between two and nine times. V gene TRBV15 combines with J gene TRBJ1-6, with D unresolved. The germline V gene has CDR1 LNHNV and CDR2 YYDKDF (reference sequence). The CDR3 is made up of 12 amino acids. V lost 0 bases and J lost 9, with 3 bases in between. CDR3 DNA: TGTGCCACCAGCAGAGACGTTTCACCCCTCCACTTT. Translation gives CATSRDVSPLHF.

The J gene is TRBJ2-3, the V gene TRBV5-4; 9 bases map to TRBD2. This CDR3 contains 15 residues. J was trimmed by 4 bases and V by 3 bases; bases with no gene match: 6. Germline V gene data show CDR1 as SGHNT and CDR2 as YYREEE (reference sequence). As DNA, the CDR3 is TGTGCCAGCAGCTCGAGACTAGCGGAATCAGATACGCAGTATTTT. Its translation: CASSSRLAESDTQYF.

This clone was seen once. The chain combines TRBV7-6 with TRBJ1-1, with TRBD1 matching 7 bases. Germline V CDR1 and CDR2: SGHVS, FNYEAQ. Losses at the gene ends were 5 bases for V and 1 base for J; bases not matched to a gene: 7. This CDR3 is built from 15 residues. This CDR3 reads CASSDSGTANTEAFF. CDR3 coding DNA: TGTGCCAGCAGCGACTCCGGGACAGCGAACACTGAAGCTTTCTTT.

Here the CDR3 DNA reads TGCGCCAGCAGCCAAGGGAGGGGAGGGGCTTACAATCAGCCCCAGCATTTT. Protein product: CASSQGRGGAYNQPQHF. The rearrangement joins TRBV4-3 to TRBJ1-5, with D perhaps TRBD1 (5 bases). V gave up 1 base and J gave up 3 bases, with 16 bases separating them. The germline gives CDR1 LGHNA, CDR2 YSLEER. CDR3 length: 17 residues.

The genes are TRBV5-5 and TRBJ2-7; D might be TRBD2 (6 bases). Germline V gene sequence: CDR1 SGHKS, CDR2 YYEKEE (reference sequence). The CDR3 consists of 16 residues. Trimming took off 0 bases at V and 0 bases at J, with 13 bases between the two ends. The chain's CDR3 is CASSLGGTLDSYEQYF. CDR3 sequence (DNA): TGTGCCAGCAGCTTGGGCGGGACCCTGGACTCCTACGAGCAGTACTTC.

The chain combines TRBV11-3 with TRBJ2-2; D is perhaps TRBD1 (6 bases). Germline loops: CDR1 SGHNT, CDR2 YENEEA. Trimming removed 2 bases at V and 3 bases at J, with 19 bases between. The CDR3 sequence is 18 residues long. The CDR3 DNA is TGTGCCAGCAGCTTAAGCAGATGGGGGCATCGGGACACCGGGGAGCTGTTTTTT. Its protein product is CASSLSRWGHRDTGELFF. Full variable domain (outside the CDR3, taken from reference TRBV11-3 and TRBJ2-2): EAGVVQSPRYKIIEKKQPVAFWCNPISGHNTLYWYLQNLGQGPELLIRYENEEAVDDSQLPKDRFSAERLKGVDSTLKIQPAELGDSAVYLCASSLSRWGHRDTGELFFGEGSRLTVL.

This clone was seen only a few times. CDR3 bases: TGTGCCAGCAGCTTAGTTGGCGGGCGGAACAATGAGCAGTTCTTC. Translated, it gives CASSLVGGRNNEQFF. The chain uses TRBV7-8 and TRBJ2-1; possibly TRBD2 for D (5 bases). The germline V gene has CDR1 SGHVS and CDR2 FQNEAQ. The V end was cut by 1 base, the J end by 5 bases, with 12 bases between. This CDR3 comprises 15 residues. Full variable domain (rest looked up from reference TRBV7-8 and TRBJ2-1): GAGVSQSPRYKVAKRGQDVALRCDPISGHVSLFWYQQALGQGPEFLTYFQNEAQLDKSGLPSDRFFAERPEGSVSTLKIQRTQQEDSAVYLCASSLVGGRNNEQFFGPGTRLTVL.